Presented here are 22 T cell receptor beta chains from one specimen sequenced in a study of cytomegalovirus exposure and HLA in healthy donors. PCR used 60 Vbeta primers and 13 Jbeta primers. The data were produced by immunoSEQ multiplex PCR, yet TCRdb's version contains in-frame clones alone and is incomplete. The sample includes more than 110,000 clones, 70% to 80% seen only once; the top ten take under 2.5%. The sample was PBMCs. These receptors all stem from a woman aged 60 to 75 in good health and CMV-seropositive.

V is TRBV9 and J is TRBJ2-3, with 8 bases lining up with TRBD2. This CDR3 region has 15 residues. V was clipped by 2 bases and J by 5 bases; unmatched bases: 7. CDR1 and CDR2 from the germline V gene are SGDLS and YYNGEE. CDR3 amino acids: CASSVGGAGGDTQYF. The CDR3 nucleotides are TGTGCCAGCAGCGTGGGGGGCGCGGGAGGAGATACGCAGTATTTT.

This clone was seen more than once but under ten times. Other DNA sequences in the sample encode the same CDR3. The gene calls are TRBV6-5 and TRBJ2-7, with no clear D. The CDR3 contains 13 residues. Trimming took 0 bases from V and 2 from J, leaving 5 bases between them. Germline V gene lookup returns CDR1 MNHEY and CDR2 SVGAGI. The CDR3 bases are TGTGCCAGCAGTTACTCTCCCACCTACGAGCAGTACTTC. As protein: CASSYSPTYEQYF.

This clone came up a few times. The chain uses TRBV2 and TRBJ1-1; 9 positions match TRBD1. This CDR3 is 13 amino acids long. Germline V gene data show CDR1 as SNHLY and CDR2 as FYNNEI. V shed 7 bases and J 2 bases; nucleotides not matched to a gene: 2. The CDR3 protein is CASTQGANTEAFF. CDR3 in DNA: TGTGCCAGCACACAGGGGGCTAACACTGAAGCTTTCTTT. The variable domain in full, completed from reference TRBV2 and TRBJ1-1, reads EPEVTQTPSHQVTQMGQEVILRCVPISNHLYFYWYRQILGQKVEFLVSFYNNEISEKSEIFDDQFSVERPDGSNFTLKIRSTKLEDSAMYFCASTQGANTEAFFGQGTRLTVV.

V and J are TRBV18 and TRBJ2-7, with 12 nucleotides matching TRBD2. The ends lost 4 bases at V and 7 bases at J; junction bases unmatched: 8. This CDR3 spans 15 amino acids. Looked up from germline, CDR1 is KGHSH and CDR2 is LQKENI. The CDR3 reads CASSQSTSGSGEQYF. The CDR3 nucleotides read TGTGCCAGCTCACAGTCGACTAGCGGGAGCGGAGAGCAGTACTTC.

The genes are TRBV6-7 and TRBJ2-7; possible D gene TRBD1, 5 bases. TRBV6-7 is identified as an open reading frame with a role that is uncertain. This CDR3 has 15 amino acids. V lost 5 bases and J 6 bases, leaving 20 bases between the germline ends. CDR3 in amino acids: CASSPVRRGGGEQYF. The CDR3 region has the DNA TGTGCCAGCAGTCCCGTGCGAAGGGGTGGTGGCGAGCAGTACTTC.

The chain links TRBV6-6 to TRBJ2-7, with 8 nucleotides matching TRBD2. Germline assignment: CDR1 MNHNY and CDR2 SVGAGI (reference sequence). The trim removed 4 bases at V and 4 bases at J, leaving 6 bases unmatched. The CDR3 loop spans 14 amino acids. The CDR3 is CASSSTSDRYEQYF. CDR3 DNA sequence: TGTGCCAGCAGTTCGACTAGCGACAGATACGAGCAGTACTTC.

The V and J genes are TRBV9 and TRBJ1-1, with D perhaps TRBD1 (6 bases). Germline V gene lookup returns CDR1 SGDLS and CDR2 YYNGEE. Trimming cost V 2 bases and J 0 bases, with 14 bases left between them. CDR3 size: 16 residues. In DNA form, the CDR3 reads TGTGCCAGCAGCGTCGGGGGGGGGCCAATGAACACTGAAGCTTTCTTT. As protein: CASSVGGGPMNTEAFF. Based on the CDR3 plus reference TRBV9 and TRBJ1-1, the full variable domain is DSGVTQTPKHLITATGQRVTLRCSPRSGDLSVYWYQQSLDQGLQFLIQYYNGEERAKGNILERFSAQQFPDLHSELNLSSLELGDSALYFCASSVGGGPMNTEAFFGQGTRLTVV.

This rearrangement joins TRBV6-1 to TRBJ2-7; the match to TRBD2 covers 12 bases. The CDR3 is 15 amino acids. Trimming cost V 7 bases and J 7 bases; bases outside gene matches: 11. Per the germline V gene, CDR1 is MNHNS and CDR2 is SASEGT. In nucleotides, the CDR3 is TGTGCCAGCACCCCTAGCGGGAGGGCAACGGGAGAGCAGTACTTC. Amino acids: CASTPSGRATGEQYF.

This rearrangement joins TRBV28 to TRBJ2-5; a possible D gene is TRBD1 (5 bases). Germline assignment: CDR1 MDHEN and CDR2 SYDVKM. CDR3 size: 14 residues. Between the trimmed V and J ends, which lost 5 bases and 3 bases, there was a span of 13 bases. CDR3 region: CASSPFRVEETQYF. CDR3 in DNA: TGTGCCAGCAGTCCCTTCAGGGTGGAAGAGACCCAGTACTTC.

In its sample, this clone was seen once. The J gene is TRBJ2-7, the V gene TRBV25-1; 8 bases match TRBD1. The V gene's germline CDR1 is MGHDK and CDR2 SYGVNS. This CDR3 spans 13 amino acids. Germline trimming cut 6 bases from V and 1 base from J; bases unmatched to any gene: 2. In DNA, the CDR3 is TGTGCCAGCAGCCGGACAGGGTCCTACGAGCAGTACTTC. Its translation is CASSRTGSYEQYF.

The chain links TRBV19 to TRBJ2-3; 10 nucleotides line up with TRBD2. The CDR3 covers 16 residues. Germline V gene data show CDR1 as LNHDA and CDR2 as SQIVND (reference sequence). Trimming removed 3 bases from V and 6 bases from J; junction bases left unmatched: 9. CDR3 sequence: CASSISSGRAGDTQYF. The CDR3 nucleotides read TGTGCCAGTAGTATTTCCAGCGGGAGGGCCGGGGATACGCAGTATTTT.

This chain connects TRBV11-2 to TRBJ2-7; D is unresolved. Trimming stripped 1 base from V and 10 bases from J, with 8 bases between. The germline V gene encodes CDR1 SGHAT and CDR2 FQNNGV. CDR3 length: 11 amino acids. CDR3 loop: CASSLGAFQYF. The DNA of the CDR3 is TGTGCCAGCAGCTTAGGGGCTTTCCAGTACTTC.

The V gene is TRBV28, the J gene TRBJ1-1, with D unclear. The germline V and J ends were trimmed by 2 bases and 1 base, with 8 bases remaining between them. The CDR3 is 14 residues long. The germline V gene has CDR1 MDHEN and CDR2 SYDVKM. Here the CDR3 reads CASSLKLPNTEAFF. DNA of the CDR3: TGTGCCAGCAGTTTAAAACTACCGAACACTGAAGCTTTCTTT. Full variable domain (missing parts from reference TRBV28 and TRBJ1-1): DVKVTQSSRYLVKRTGEKVFLECVQDMDHENMFWYRQDPGLGLRLIYFSYDVKMKEKGDIPEGYSVSREKKERFSLILESASTNQTSMYLCASSLKLPNTEAFFGQGTRLTVV.

This clone has more than one count but fewer than ten. The genes are TRBV7-2 and TRBJ1-2; 7 bases are shared with TRBD1. CDR1 SGHTA and CDR2 FQGNSA come from the germline V gene. This CDR3 is 13 amino acids long. V shed 5 bases and J 8 bases; nucleotides not matched to a gene: 8. For the CDR3, the DNA is TGTGCCAGCAGCCGAGGACAGGACTGGGGCTACACCTTC. Amino acids: CASSRGQDWGYTF.

This rearrangement joins TRBV13 to TRBJ2-7, with D possibly being TRBD1 (6 bases). The V end lost 4 bases, the J end lost 6 bases, and 10 bases lay between the germline ends. There are 12 residues in the CDR3. CDR1 and CDR2 from the germline V gene are PRHDT and FYEKMQ (reference sequence). The CDR3: CASSSRGSEQYF. CDR3 DNA: TGTGCCAGCAGCTCCAGGGGTTCCGAGCAGTACTTC.

This chain joins TRBV28 and TRBJ2-1; the match to TRBD2 covers 9 bases. V shed 6 bases and J 0 bases; nucleotides not matched to a gene: 3. This CDR3 comprises 15 residues. Germline V CDR1 and CDR2: MDHEN, SYDVKM. For the CDR3, the DNA is TGTGCCAGCAGCGTAGCGGGAGTCTCCTACAATGAGCAGTTCTTC. It translates to CASSVAGVSYNEQFF. Variable domain in full (rest from reference TRBV28 and TRBJ2-1): DVKVTQSSRYLVKRTGEKVFLECVQDMDHENMFWYRQDPGLGLRLIYFSYDVKMKEKGDIPEGYSVSREKKERFSLILESASTNQTSMYLCASSVAGVSYNEQFFGPGTRLTVL.

The V call is TRBV25-1, the J call TRBJ2-1, with D perhaps matching TRBD2 (6 bases). Germline V gene sequence: CDR1 MGHDK, CDR2 SYGVNS. Trimming stripped 7 bases from V and 6 bases from J, with 19 bases between. This CDR3 is 15 amino acids long. CDR3 nucleotides: TGTGCCAGCACCCTGGCCGGGGTCGGGGGCAATGAGCAGTTCTTC. Amino acids: CASTLAGVGGNEQFF.

This sequence joins TRBV2 and TRBJ2-7; no reliable D call. The germline gives CDR1 SNHLY, CDR2 FYNNEI. The V end was cut by 3 bases, the J end by 6 bases, with 6 bases between. The CDR3 consists of 11 residues. CDR3 amino acids: CASSDSPEQYF. The CDR3 region has the DNA TGTGCCAGCAGTGACTCTCCCGAGCAGTACTTC.

The J gene is TRBJ1-1, the V gene TRBV7-9, with a weak D call TRBD1 (6 bases). With 5 bases removed from V and 1 base from J, the gap between germline ends came to 11 bases. This CDR3 region has 14 residues. CDR1 is SEHNR, CDR2 FQNEAQ, per germline (reference sequence). The CDR3 loop reads CASSLGQTNTEAFF. CDR3 bases: TGTGCCAGCAGCCTCGGACAGACGAACACTGAAGCTTTCTTT.

The chain recombines TRBV19 with TRBJ1-3, with D uncertain. CDR3 length equals 15 residues. CDR1 is LNHDA, CDR2 SQIVND, per germline (reference sequence). Trimming removed 5 bases at V and 4 bases at J, with 15 bases between. CDR3 DNA sequence: TGTGCCAGTAGTCCCCAAGGAGGGCAAGGAAACACCATATATTTT. Translation: CASSPQGGQGNTIYF.

This clone was detected a few times. The V and J genes are TRBV9 and TRBJ1-2; D possibly corresponds to TRBD1 (6 bases). This CDR3 comprises 15 residues. Deletions cut 3 bases from V and 0 bases from J, with 12 bases between. Germline CDR1 reads SGDLS; CDR2 reads YYNGEE. The DNA for the CDR3 is TGTGCCAGCAGCGAGGGGGAGGGTTCTAACTATGGCTACACCTTC. This translates into CASSEGEGSNYGYTF.

This clone occurred a few times. The rearrangement joins TRBV19 to TRBJ1-1, with 8 bases aligning to TRBD1. This CDR3 has 13 amino acids. V lost 5 bases and J lost 4; bases outside the gene matches: 3. Germline assignment: CDR1 LNHDA and CDR2 SQIVND (reference sequence). CDR3 sequence reads: CASSVTGGTEAFF. Written as DNA, the CDR3 is TGTGCCAGTAGTGTTACAGGGGGCACTGAAGCTTTCTTT.